This TCR beta chain was captured in a study of early T cells in non-severe SARS-CoV-2 infection. Overall study context: The authors sequenced bulk RNA from unsorted whole blood, leaving chains unpaired. Findings and limits, study-wide: Anti-spike CD8 responses were favored in VDJdb matching, and private and CD4 specificities were missed.

As concerns this clonotype: Antigen unknown.

The CDR3 loop spans 16 amino acids. Trimming left V 7 bases short and J 0 bases short, with 15 bases between. Germline CDR1 SNHLY, CDR2 FYNNEI. Attached unique molecular identifiers marked individual cDNA molecules. TCRdb itself ran the 5' RACE reads through MiXCR, one entry per CDR3 protein. The sample lists roughly 100,000 distinct CDR3 sequences; about 15% were seen once. Sequencing was carried out using whole blood. The chain has TRBV2 and TRBJ2-2, with D tentatively TRBD2 (5 bases). This receptor was identified in an adult who was a healthcare worker with PCR-confirmed SARS-CoV-2 infection or an uninfected control (not recorded which). Here the CDR3 DNA reads TGTGCCAGCACCCCCATTCGAGGGACGAACACCGGGGAGCTGTTTTTT. Translated: CASTPIRGTNTGELFF.